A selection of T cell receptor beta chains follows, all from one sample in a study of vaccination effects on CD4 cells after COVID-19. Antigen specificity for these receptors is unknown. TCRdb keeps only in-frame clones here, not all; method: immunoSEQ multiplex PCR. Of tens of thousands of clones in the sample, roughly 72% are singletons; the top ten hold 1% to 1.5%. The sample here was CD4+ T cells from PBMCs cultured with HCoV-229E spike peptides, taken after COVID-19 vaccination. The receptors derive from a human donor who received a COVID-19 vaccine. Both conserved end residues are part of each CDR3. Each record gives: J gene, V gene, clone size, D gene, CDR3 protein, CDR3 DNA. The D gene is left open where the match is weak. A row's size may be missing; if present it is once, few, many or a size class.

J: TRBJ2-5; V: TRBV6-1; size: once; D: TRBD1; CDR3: CASSATYDRDQETQYF; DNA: TGTGCCAGCAGTGCGACCTACGACAGGGACCAAGAGACCCAGTACTTC
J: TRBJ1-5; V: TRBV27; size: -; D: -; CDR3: CASRTGGGAGNQPQHF; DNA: TGTGCCAGCAGAACCGGGGGGGGCGCGGGCAATCAGCCCCAGCATTTT
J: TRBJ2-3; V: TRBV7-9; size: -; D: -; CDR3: CASSLPRDTQYF; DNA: TGTGCCAGCAGCTTACCGCGGGATACGCAGTATTTT
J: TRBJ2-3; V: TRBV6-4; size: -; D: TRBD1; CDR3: CASSERTGGTDTQYF; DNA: TGTGCCAGCAGTGAAAGGACAGGGGGCACAGATACGCAGTATTTT
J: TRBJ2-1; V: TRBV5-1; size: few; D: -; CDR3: CASSSGYGNEQFF; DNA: TGCGCCAGCAGTTCAGGGTACGGCAATGAGCAGTTCTTC
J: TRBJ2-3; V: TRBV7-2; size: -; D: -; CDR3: CASSLAGGSTDTQYF; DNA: TGTGCCAGCAGCTTAGCAGGGGGGAGCACAGATACGCAGTATTTT
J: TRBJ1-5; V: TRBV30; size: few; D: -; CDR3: CAWSKGSNQPQHF; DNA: TGTGCCTGGAGCAAGGGCAGCAATCAGCCCCAGCATTTT
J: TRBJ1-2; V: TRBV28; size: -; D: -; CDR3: CASSWGGYGYTF; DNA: TGTGCCAGCAGTTGGGGCGGCTATGGCTACACCTTC
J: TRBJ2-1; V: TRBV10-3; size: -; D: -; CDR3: CAISDRGKEYNEQFF; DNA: TGTGCCATCAGTGATAGAGGGAAGGAATACAATGAGCAGTTCTTC
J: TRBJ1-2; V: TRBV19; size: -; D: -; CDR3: CARLGGYTF; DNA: TGTGCCCGACTGGGTGGCTACACCTTC
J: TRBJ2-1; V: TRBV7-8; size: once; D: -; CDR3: CASSTLGGQSYNEQFF; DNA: TGTGCCAGCAGCACACTCGGGGGGCAAAGCTACAATGAGCAGTTCTTC
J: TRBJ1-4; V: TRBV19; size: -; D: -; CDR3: CASSPDRTTNEKLFF; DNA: TGTGCCAGTAGTCCTGACAGGACAACTAATGAAAAACTGTTTTTT
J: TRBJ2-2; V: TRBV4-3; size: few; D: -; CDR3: CASSQTTRGTGELFF; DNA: TGCGCCAGCAGCCAAACTACGCGGGGCACCGGGGAGCTGTTTTTT
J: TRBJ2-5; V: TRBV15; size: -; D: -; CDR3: CATSSRLIAVYQETQYF; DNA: TGTGCCACCAGCAGCCGACTCATAGCGGTGTACCAAGAGACCCAGTACTTC
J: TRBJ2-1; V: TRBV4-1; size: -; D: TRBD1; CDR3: CASSQGRDRGQNEQFF; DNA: TGCGCCAGCAGCCAAGGACGGGACAGGGGTCAAAATGAGCAGTTCTTC
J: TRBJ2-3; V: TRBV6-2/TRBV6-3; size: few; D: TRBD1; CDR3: CASSYSGQGASDTQYF; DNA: TGTGCCAGCAGTTACTCGGGGCAGGGGGCATCGGATACGCAGTATTTT
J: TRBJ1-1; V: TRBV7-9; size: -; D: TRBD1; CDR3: CASSSDREEGTEAFF; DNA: TGTGCCAGCAGCTCAGACAGGGAAGAGGGGACTGAAGCTTTCTTT
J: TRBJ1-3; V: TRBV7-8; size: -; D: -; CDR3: CASSQGHGRTTIYF; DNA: TGTGCCAGCAGCCAGGGACATGGGAGGACCACCATATATTTT
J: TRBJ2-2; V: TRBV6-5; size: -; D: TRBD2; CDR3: CASSYSGGASTGELFF; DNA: TGTGCCAGCAGTTATAGCGGGGGGGCCTCCACCGGGGAGCTGTTTTTT
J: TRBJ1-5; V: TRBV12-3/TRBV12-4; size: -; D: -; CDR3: CASSLGLRQPQHF; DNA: TGTGCCAGCAGCCTGGGACTTCGACAGCCCCAGCATTTT
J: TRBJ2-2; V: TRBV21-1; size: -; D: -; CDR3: CASSNRTGWTGELFF; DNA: TGTGCCAGCAGCAACCGGACTGGGTGGACCGGGGAGCTGTTTTTT
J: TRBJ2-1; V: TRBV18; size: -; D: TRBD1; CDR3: CASSRDRSYNEQFF; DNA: TGTGCCAGCAGCCGGGACAGGTCCTACAATGAGCAGTTCTTC
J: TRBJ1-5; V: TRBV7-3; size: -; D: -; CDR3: CASSPQGNQPQHF; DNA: TGTGCCAGCAGCCCACAGGGTAATCAGCCCCAGCATTTT
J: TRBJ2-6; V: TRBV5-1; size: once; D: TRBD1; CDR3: CASSLVPSGQGAGGANVLTF; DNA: TGCGCCAGCAGCTTGGTCCCCTCGGGACAGGGGGCAGGAGGGGCCAACGTCCTGACTTTC